A selection of T cell receptor beta chains follows, all from one sample in a study of blood T cell repertoires in COVID-19. Data came from immunoSEQ multiplex PCR; TCRdb stores just in-frame clones and leaves some out. The sample includes 220,000 or so clones, about four fifths of them seen just once. Specimen: PBMCs or T cells enriched from blood (not recorded which). The receptors here all came from a middle-aged woman with acute COVID-19. Both conserved end residues are part of each CDR3. A D gene is named only where the DNA matches it firmly. Clone size is not always given. Where it is, it says once, few, many or a class for expanded clones.

J	size	D	V	DNA	CDR3
TRBJ2-2	.	TRBD2	TRBV10-1	TGCGCCACCGGGACTAGCGGGGGGCTTTCAAAGAACACCGGGGAGCTGTTTTTT	CATGTSGGLSKNTGELFF
TRBJ1-1	.	TRBD1	TRBV28	TGTGCCAGCAGTTTAGGACAGGGAGGGGGGCACACTGAAGCTTTCTTT	CASSLGQGGGHTEAFF
TRBJ2-7	.	.	TRBV28	TGTGCCAGCAGCACGGGGTTCTCCTACGAGCAGTACTTC	CASSTGFSYEQYF
TRBJ2-4	once	.	TRBV15	TGTGCCACCAGCATATCCCAGGGGTTTGCCAAAAACATTCAGTACTTC	CATSISQGFAKNIQYF
TRBJ2-1	.	.	TRBV13	TGTGCCAGCAGCTTAATTGCGGGGGCGTACAATGAGCAGTTCTTC	CASSLIAGAYNEQFF
TRBJ2-3	.	TRBD2	TRBV4-2	TGTGCCAGCAGCCAAGGGGCCCTAGCGGGAGGGCCTACAGATACGCAGTATTTT	CASSQGALAGGPTDTQYF
TRBJ2-5	few	.	TRBV27	TGTGCCAGCAGTTTATTAGGAGGCCAAGAGACCCAGTACTTC	CASSLLGGQETQYF
TRBJ2-1	.	.	TRBV2	TGTGCCAGCAGTGACACTATTTACAATGAGCAGTTCTTC	CASSDTIYNEQFF
TRBJ2-5	.	TRBD2	TRBV27	TGTGCCAGCAGTTTAACGTTTTCGGGACTAGCGGGAATCCAAGAGACCCAGTACTTC	CASSLTFSGLAGIQETQYF
TRBJ2-6	.	TRBD2	TRBV4-2	TGTGCCAGCAGCCAGGGGCTAGCGGGAGTCTCTGGGGCCAACGTCCTGACTTTC	CASSQGLAGVSGANVLTF
TRBJ1-1	few	.	TRBV6-5	TGTGCCAGCCTCCAGCGTACGAACACTGAAGCTTTCTTT	CASLQRTNTEAFF
TRBJ1-2	.	TRBD1	TRBV9	TGTGCCAGCAGCGGGTCGACAGGGGTCCTGGGAGCCGGCTACACCTTC	CASSGSTGVLGAGYTF
TRBJ2-3	.	.	TRBV4-1	TGCGCCAGCAGCCAAGTTTCCGGAGATACGCAGTATTTT	CASSQVSGDTQYF
TRBJ2-1	few	TRBD2	TRBV28	TGTGCCAGCAGCTCCCCCAACGGGAGGGGTTATAATGAGCAGTTCTTC	CASSSPNGRGYNEQFF
TRBJ1-6	many	.	TRBV5-5	TGTGCCAGCAGCTTGGTTGCCAGGGGAATTACACCCCTCCACTTT	CASSLVARGITPLHF
TRBJ2-2	.	TRBD2	TRBV7-9	TGTGCCAGCAGCGGGAGGGGCGGGGAGCTGTTTTTT	CASSGRGGELFF
TRBJ2-5	.	.	TRBV19	TGTGCCAGTAGCTCGTGGACAGCGTATCAAGAGACCCAGTACTTC	CASSSWTAYQETQYF
TRBJ1-2	.	.	TRBV6-5	TGTGCCAGCAGCTCAGACAGACGGAACGTCTATGGCTACACCTTC	CASSSDRRNVYGYTF
TRBJ2-5	.	.	TRBV5-6	TGTGCCAGCAGCTTGCGGTCAGGGGTCCAAGAGACCCAGTACTTC	CASSLRSGVQETQYF
TRBJ1-5	once	.	TRBV7-2	TGTGCCAGCAGCTTAGGGGCAGGGAAGAGCAATCAGCCCCAGCATTTT	CASSLGAGKSNQPQHF
TRBJ2-7	.	.	TRBV12-3/TRBV12-4	TGTGCCAGCAGTAGGACTATACTCGAGCAGTACTTC	CASSRTILEQYF
TRBJ2-7	once	TRBD1	TRBV7-2	TGTGCCAGCAGCCCTCACAGGGGCTCCTACGAGCAGTACTTC	CASSPHRGSYEQYF
TRBJ2-1	once	TRBD1	TRBV4-2	TGTGCCAGCAGCCAGCCGAGGGGGCCCAATGAGCAGTTCTTC	CASSQPRGPNEQFF